A selection of T cell receptor beta chains follows, all from one sample in a study of cytomegalovirus exposure and HLA in healthy donors. The method was immunoSEQ multiplex PCR; TCRdb's version includes in-frame clones alone and lacks a portion of them. Of 150,000 to 200,000 clones listed, around three quarters are singletons. The specimen sequenced was PBMCs. The source is a man aged 40-55 years in good health and CMV-seropositive. Each CDR3 is given with its conserved first and last residue. Fields, in order: V gene, D gene, J gene, CDR3 DNA, CDR3 protein. D genes are given only for firm matches.

TRBV5-4	TRBD1	TRBJ1-2	TGTGCCAGCAGCTTGAAACAGGGGCACTATGGCTACACCTTC	CASSLKQGHYGYTF
TRBV21-1	NA	TRBJ2-6	TGTGCCAGCAGCAAGGGCAGGGACAGGGTCGCTGGGGCCAACGTCCTGACTTTC	CASSKGRDRVAGANVLTF
TRBV11-1	TRBD1	TRBJ2-7	TGTGCCAGCAGCCGTGACACAGGGGGCTACGAGCAGTACTTC	CASSRDTGGYEQYF
TRBV29-1	NA	TRBJ1-1	TGCAGCGTTGAAGTGGGGGGTAGCACTGAAGCTTTCTTT	CSVEVGGSTEAFF
TRBV7-9	NA	TRBJ1-4	TGTGCCAGCAGCTTGGGAGACAGGAGTAATGAAAAACTGTTTTTT	CASSLGDRSNEKLFF
TRBV5-4	TRBD1	TRBJ2-5	TGTGCCAGCAGCTTGGGGGACAGCTGGGAGACCCAGTACTTC	CASSLGDSWETQYF
TRBV19	NA	TRBJ1-2	TGTGCCACGCGCCCTCAGGGTGGCTATGGCTACACCTTC	CATRPQGGYGYTF
TRBV15	TRBD2	TRBJ2-2	TGTGCCACCACCCGATTTGGGACTAGCGGGGCTTCCGGGGAGCTGTTTTTT	CATTRFGTSGASGELFF
TRBV29-1	TRBD1	TRBJ1-5	TGCAGCGTTTCGCCGGGACAGGGACCACAGCCCCAGCATTTT	CSVSPGQGPQPQHF
TRBV29-1	NA	TRBJ1-2	TGCAGCGCCGGGGGGGGTGTAGGGGCCTATGGCTACACCTTC	CSAGGGVGAYGYTF
TRBV7-2	TRBD1	TRBJ2-7	TGTGCCAGCAGCTACCGGACAGGGGGCAGCTACGAGCAGTACTTC	CASSYRTGGSYEQYF
TRBV19	TRBD1	TRBJ1-1	TGTGCCAGTAGTCCAGACAGGGGGGACACTGAAGCTTTCTTT	CASSPDRGDTEAFF
TRBV4-3	NA	TRBJ1-2	TGCGCCAGCAGCCAAGACGGGGTCCCTCGAGGCTACACCTTC	CASSQDGVPRGYTF
TRBV4-2	NA	TRBJ2-7	TGTGCCAGCAGCCAAGCGGCGGTTAACTCCTACGAGCAGTACTTC	CASSQAAVNSYEQYF
TRBV2	TRBD2	TRBJ2-3	TGTGCCAGCAGTGAATCGGCGGGGGGGACAGATACGCAGTATTTT	CASSESAGGTDTQYF
TRBV4-3	TRBD2	TRBJ2-2	TGCGCCAACGGTGGAAGAACTAGCGGGGGAGCTCTGCCTAACACCGGGGAGCTGTTTTTT	CANGGRTSGGALPNTGELFF